This TCR beta chain was captured in a study of cytomegalovirus exposure and HLA in healthy donors. General observations from the study: The study flagged roughly 150 TCR beta chains as cytomegalovirus-associated.

A multiplex PCR was run with 60 Vbeta primers and 13 Jbeta primers. Data came from immunoSEQ multiplex PCR; TCRdb stores just in-frame clones and leaves some out. Of around 150,000 clones detected, less than 85% appear once; the ten largest clones hold under 7.5%. As to this clone: Antigen unknown.

The junction had 2 bases not matched to a gene; V was cut back by 0 bases and J by 2 bases. Germline V gene data show CDR1 as MNHNY and CDR2 as SVGAGI (reference sequence). The CDR3 has 15 residues. This sequence joins TRBV6-6 and TRBJ1-2, with 8 bases that match TRBD1. The sequenced sample consisted of PBMCs. The TCR originated in a man aged 35 to 55 in good health and CMV-seropositive. Here the CDR3 reads CASSYSTGGNYGYTF. For the CDR3, the DNA is TGTGCCAGCAGTTACTCAACAGGGGGAAACTATGGCTACACCTTC.